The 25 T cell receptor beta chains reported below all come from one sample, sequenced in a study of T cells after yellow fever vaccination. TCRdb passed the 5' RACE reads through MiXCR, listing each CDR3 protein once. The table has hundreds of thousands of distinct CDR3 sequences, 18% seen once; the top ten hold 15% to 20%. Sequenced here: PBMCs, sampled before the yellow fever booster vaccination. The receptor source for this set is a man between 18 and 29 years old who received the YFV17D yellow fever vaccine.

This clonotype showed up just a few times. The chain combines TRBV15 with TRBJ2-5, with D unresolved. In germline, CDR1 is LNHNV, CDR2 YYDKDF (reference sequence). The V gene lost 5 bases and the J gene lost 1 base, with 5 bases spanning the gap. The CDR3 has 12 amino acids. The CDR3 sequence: CATSGSQETQYF. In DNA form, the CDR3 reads TGTGCCACCAGCGGGTCCCAAGAGACCCAGTACTTC.

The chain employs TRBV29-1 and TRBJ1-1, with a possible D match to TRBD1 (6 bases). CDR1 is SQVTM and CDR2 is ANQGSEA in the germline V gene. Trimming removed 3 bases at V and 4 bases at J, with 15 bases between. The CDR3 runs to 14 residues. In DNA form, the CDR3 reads TGCAGCGTTGAGAGGGGGGGGCTTGGCACTGAAGCTTTCTTT. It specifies CSVERGGLGTEAFF.

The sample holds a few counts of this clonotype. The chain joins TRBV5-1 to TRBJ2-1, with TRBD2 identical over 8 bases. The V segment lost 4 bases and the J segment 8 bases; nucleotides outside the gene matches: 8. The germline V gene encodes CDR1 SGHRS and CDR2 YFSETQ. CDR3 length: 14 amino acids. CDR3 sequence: CASSPTRRGDEQFF. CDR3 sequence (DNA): TGCGCCAGCAGCCCGACGAGGCGGGGGGATGAGCAGTTCTTC.

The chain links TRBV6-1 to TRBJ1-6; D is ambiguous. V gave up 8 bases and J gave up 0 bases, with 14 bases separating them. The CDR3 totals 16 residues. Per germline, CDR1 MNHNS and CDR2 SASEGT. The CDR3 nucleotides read TGTGCCAGCTTTGTAACGGGTAGCTCCTATAATTCACCCCTCCACTTT. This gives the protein CASFVTGSSYNSPLHF.

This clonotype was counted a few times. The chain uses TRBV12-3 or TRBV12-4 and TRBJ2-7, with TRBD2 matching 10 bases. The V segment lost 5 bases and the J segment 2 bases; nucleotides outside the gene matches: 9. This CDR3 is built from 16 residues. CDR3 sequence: CASSTGGLADTYEQYF. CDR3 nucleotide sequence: TGTGCCAGCAGTACTGGTGGACTAGCGGACACCTACGAGCAGTACTTC.

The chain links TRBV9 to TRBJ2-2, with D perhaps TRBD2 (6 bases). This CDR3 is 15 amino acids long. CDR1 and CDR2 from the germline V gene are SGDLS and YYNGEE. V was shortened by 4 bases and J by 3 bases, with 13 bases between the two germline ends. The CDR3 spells CASSTGTFDTGELFF. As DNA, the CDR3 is TGTGCCAGCAGCACCGGGACTTTCGACACCGGGGAGCTGTTTTTT.

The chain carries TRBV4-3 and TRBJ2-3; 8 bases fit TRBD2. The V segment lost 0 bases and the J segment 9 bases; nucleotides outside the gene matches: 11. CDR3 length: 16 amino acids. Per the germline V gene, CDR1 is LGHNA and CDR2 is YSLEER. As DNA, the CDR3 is TGCGCCAGCAGCCAAGACTATCAGCGGGGGAGTCAGACGCAGTATTTT. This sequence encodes CASSQDYQRGSQTQYF.

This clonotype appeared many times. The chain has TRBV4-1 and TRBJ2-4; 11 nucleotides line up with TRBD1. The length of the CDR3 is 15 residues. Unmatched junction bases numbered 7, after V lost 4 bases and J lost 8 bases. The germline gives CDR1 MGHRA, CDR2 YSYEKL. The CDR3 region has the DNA TGCGCCAGCAGCCCAGATCGGGACAGGGGGGACATTCAGTACTTC. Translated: CASSPDRDRGDIQYF.

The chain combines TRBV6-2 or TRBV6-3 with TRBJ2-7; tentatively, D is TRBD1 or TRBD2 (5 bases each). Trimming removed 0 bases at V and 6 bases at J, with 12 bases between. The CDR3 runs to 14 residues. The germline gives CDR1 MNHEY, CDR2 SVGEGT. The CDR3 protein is CASSYSGRGGEQYV. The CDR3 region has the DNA TGTGCCAGCAGTTACTCAGGCCGGGGCGGCGAGCAGTACGTC.

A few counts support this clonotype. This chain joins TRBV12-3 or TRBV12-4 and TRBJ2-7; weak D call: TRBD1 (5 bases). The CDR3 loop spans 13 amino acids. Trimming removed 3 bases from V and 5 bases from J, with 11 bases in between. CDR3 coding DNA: TGTGCCAGCAGTTTTGGGGCAGTCAACGAGCAGTACTTC. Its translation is CASSFGAVNEQYF.

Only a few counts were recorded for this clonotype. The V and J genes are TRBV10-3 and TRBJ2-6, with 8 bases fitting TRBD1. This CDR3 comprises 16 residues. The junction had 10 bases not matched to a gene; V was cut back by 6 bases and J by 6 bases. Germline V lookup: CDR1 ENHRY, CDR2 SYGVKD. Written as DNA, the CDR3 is TGTGCCATCAGCAACGGGACAGGATCGAAGGCCAACGTCCTGACTTTC. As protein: CAISNGTGSKANVLTF.

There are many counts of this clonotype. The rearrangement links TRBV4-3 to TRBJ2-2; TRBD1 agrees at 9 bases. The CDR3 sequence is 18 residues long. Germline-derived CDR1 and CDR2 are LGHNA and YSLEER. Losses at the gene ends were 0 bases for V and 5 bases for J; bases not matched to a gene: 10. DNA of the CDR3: TGCGCCAGCAGCCAAGATCGGGGGACAGGGTTGATGACCGGGGAGCTGTTTTTT. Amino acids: CASSQDRGTGLMTGELFF.

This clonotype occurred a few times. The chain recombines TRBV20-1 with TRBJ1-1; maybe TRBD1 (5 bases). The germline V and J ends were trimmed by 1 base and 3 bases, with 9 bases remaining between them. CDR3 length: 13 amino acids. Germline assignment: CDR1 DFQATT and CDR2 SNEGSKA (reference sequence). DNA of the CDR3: TGCAGTGCTAGAGGGGGCGCGGACACTGAAGCTTTCTTT. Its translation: CSARGGADTEAFF.

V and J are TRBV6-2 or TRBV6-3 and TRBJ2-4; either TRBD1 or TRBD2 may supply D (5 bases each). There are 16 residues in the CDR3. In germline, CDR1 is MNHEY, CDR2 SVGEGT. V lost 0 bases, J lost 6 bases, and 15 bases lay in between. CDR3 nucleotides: TGTGCCAGCAGTTACTCTGGGCCAACTGGGGGAAACATTCAGTACTTC. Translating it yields CASSYSGPTGGNIQYF.

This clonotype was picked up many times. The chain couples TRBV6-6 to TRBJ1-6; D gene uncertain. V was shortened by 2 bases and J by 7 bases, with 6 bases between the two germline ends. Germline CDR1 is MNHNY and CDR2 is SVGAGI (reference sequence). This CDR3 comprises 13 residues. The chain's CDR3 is CASSYIENSPLHF. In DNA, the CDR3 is TGTGCCAGCAGTTACATCGAGAATTCACCCCTCCACTTT.

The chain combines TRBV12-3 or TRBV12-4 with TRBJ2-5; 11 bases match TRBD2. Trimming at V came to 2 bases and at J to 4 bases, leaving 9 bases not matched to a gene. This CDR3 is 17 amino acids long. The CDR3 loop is CASSLTLAGGDGETQYF. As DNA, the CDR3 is TGTGCCAGCAGTTTAACGCTAGCGGGGGGAGATGGAGAGACCCAGTACTTC.

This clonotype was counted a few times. This chain's CDR3 is CATSDPRTGLATQYF. In DNA form, the CDR3 reads TGTGCCACCAGTGACCCACGGACAGGGCTCGCTACGCAGTATTTT. The J gene is TRBJ2-3, the V gene TRBV24-1; 8 bases fit TRBD1. J was trimmed by 8 bases and V by 4 bases; bases with no gene match: 10. This CDR3 has 15 residues. Germline V lookup: CDR1 KGHDR, CDR2 SFDVKD.

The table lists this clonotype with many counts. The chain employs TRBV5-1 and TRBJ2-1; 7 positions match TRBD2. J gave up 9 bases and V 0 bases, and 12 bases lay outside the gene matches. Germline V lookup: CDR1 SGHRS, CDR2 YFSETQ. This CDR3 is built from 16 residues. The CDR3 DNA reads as TGCGCCAGCAGCTTGGAGGGTGTACTAGCGTTGGGTGAGCAGTTCTTC. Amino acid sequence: CASSLEGVLALGEQFF. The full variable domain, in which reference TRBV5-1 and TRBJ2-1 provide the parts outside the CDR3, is KAGVTQTPRYLIKTRGQQVTLSCSPISGHRSVSWYQQTPGQGLQFLFEYFSETQRNKGNFPGRFSGRQFSNSRSEMNVSTLELGDSALYLCASSLEGVLALGEQFFGPGTRLTVL.

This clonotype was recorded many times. CDR3: CSVEVGGTGANVLTF. The CDR3 nucleotides are TGCAGCGTTGAAGTAGGGGGGACTGGGGCCAACGTCCTGACTTTC. This rearrangement joins TRBV29-1 to TRBJ2-6; possibly TRBD1 or TRBD2 for D (6 bases each). This CDR3 is 15 amino acids long. Germline CDR1 reads SQVTM; CDR2 reads ANQGSEA. The germline V and J ends were trimmed by 1 base and 2 bases, with 9 bases remaining between them.

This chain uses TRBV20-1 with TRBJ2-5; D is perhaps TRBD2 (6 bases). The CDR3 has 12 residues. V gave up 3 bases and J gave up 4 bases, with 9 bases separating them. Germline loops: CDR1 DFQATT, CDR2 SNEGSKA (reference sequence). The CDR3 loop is CSARMRGETQYF. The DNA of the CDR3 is TGCAGTGCTAGGATGCGGGGAGAGACCCAGTACTTC.

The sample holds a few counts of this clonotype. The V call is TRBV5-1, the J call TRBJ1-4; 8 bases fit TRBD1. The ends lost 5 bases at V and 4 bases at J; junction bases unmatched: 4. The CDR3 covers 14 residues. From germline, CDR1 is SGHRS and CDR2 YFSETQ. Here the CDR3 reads CASRMTGDNEKLFF. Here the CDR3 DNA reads TGCGCCAGCAGGATGACAGGGGATAATGAAAAACTGTTTTTT. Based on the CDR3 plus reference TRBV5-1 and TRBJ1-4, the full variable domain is KAGVTQTPRYLIKTRGQQVTLSCSPISGHRSVSWYQQTPGQGLQFLFEYFSETQRNKGNFPGRFSGRQFSNSRSEMNVSTLELGDSALYLCASRMTGDNEKLFFGSGTQLSVL.

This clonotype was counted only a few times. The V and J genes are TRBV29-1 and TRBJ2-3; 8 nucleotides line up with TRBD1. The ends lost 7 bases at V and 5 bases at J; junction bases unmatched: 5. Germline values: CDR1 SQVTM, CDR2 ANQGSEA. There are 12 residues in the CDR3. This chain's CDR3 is CSGTGFQDTQYF. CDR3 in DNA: TGCAGCGGGACAGGGTTTCAAGATACGCAGTATTTT.

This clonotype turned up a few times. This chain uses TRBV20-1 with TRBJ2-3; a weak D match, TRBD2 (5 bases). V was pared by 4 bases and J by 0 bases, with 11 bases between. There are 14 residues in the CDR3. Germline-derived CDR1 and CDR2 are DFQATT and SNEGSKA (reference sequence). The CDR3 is CSAIRDTSTDTQYF. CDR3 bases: TGCAGTGCTATACGGGATACTAGCACAGATACGCAGTATTTT.

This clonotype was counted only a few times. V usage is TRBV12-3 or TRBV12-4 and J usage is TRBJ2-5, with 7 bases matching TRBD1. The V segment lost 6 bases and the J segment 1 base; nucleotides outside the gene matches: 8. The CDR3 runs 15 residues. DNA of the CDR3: TGTGCCAGCAGCCACCGGGACAGCTCCCAAGAGACCCAGTACTTC. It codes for CASSHRDSSQETQYF.

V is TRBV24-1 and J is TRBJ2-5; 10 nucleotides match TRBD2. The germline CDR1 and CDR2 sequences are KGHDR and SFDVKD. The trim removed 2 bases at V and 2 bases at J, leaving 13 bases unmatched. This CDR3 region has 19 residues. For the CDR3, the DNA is TGTGCCACCAGTGATTCCCAGGGACTAGCGCTCCCCGGTCAAGAGACCCAGTACTTC. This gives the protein CATSDSQGLALPGQETQYF.